These 8 T cell receptor beta chains came from one sample sequenced in a study of blood T cell repertoires in COVID-19. Repertoires were generated with immunoSEQ multiplex PCR, while TCRdb's copy carries only in-frame clones and drops some. The table lists about 130,000 clones, approximately 85% of them singletons. The material sequenced was peripheral blood. The source of these receptors is a woman older than 75 with COVID-19, enrolled during active disease.

The V gene is TRBV27, the J gene TRBJ1-6; tentatively, D is TRBD1 (6 bases). Between the trimmed V and J ends, which lost 3 bases and 9 bases, there was a span of 12 bases. Germline CDR1 is MNHEY and CDR2 is SMNVEV (reference sequence). This CDR3 has 14 amino acids. The chain's CDR3 is CASSFSQGFSPLHF. The DNA for the CDR3 is TGTGCCAGCAGTTTTTCTCAGGGGTTTTCACCCCTCCACTTT.

The chain couples TRBV9 to TRBJ1-1, with D possibly matching TRBD1 (5 bases). This CDR3 has 15 amino acids. Germline V lookup: CDR1 SGDLS, CDR2 YYNGEE. V dropped 2 bases and J dropped 4 bases, with 15 bases sitting between them. CDR3 sequence reads: CASSVLGGSGTEAFF. The CDR3 DNA reads as TGTGCCAGCAGCGTCCTGGGGGGTTCCGGCACTGAAGCTTTCTTT.

This rearrangement joins TRBV29-1 to TRBJ2-7; 7 bases agree with TRBD1. The CDR3 totals 13 residues. Trimming removed 7 bases from V and 3 bases from J; junction bases left unmatched: 9. The V gene's germline CDR1 is SQVTM and CDR2 ANQGSEA. This CDR3 reads CSARQGTGYEQYF. The CDR3 nucleotides read TGCAGCGCACGACAGGGAACGGGCTACGAGCAGTACTTC.

About this clone itself: Other DNA variants within this sample encode the same CDR3. V gene TRBV5-1 combines with J gene TRBJ2-5; 7 nucleotides line up with TRBD1. The CDR3 length is 13 residues. Germline V gives CDR1 SGHRS, CDR2 YFSETQ. Losses at the gene ends were 2 bases for V and 5 bases for J; bases not matched to a gene: 3. The CDR3 is CASSLQGSETQYF. Written as DNA, the CDR3 is TGCGCCAGCAGCTTACAGGGGAGTGAGACCCAGTACTTC.

The rearrangement links TRBV6-9 to TRBJ1-1; D may be TRBD1 (6 bases). Looked up from germline, CDR1 is MNHGY and CDR2 is SVAAGI. The CDR3 consists of 15 residues. V gave up 6 bases and J gave up 1 base, with 15 bases separating them. CDR3 in DNA: TGTGCCAGCAGATCCAGACAGGTCGGGAACACTGAAGCTTTCTTT. This sequence encodes CASRSRQVGNTEAFF.

The rearrangement uses TRBV5-1 and TRBJ2-3; 8 nucleotides line up with TRBD1. The CDR3 length is 15 residues. From germline, CDR1 is SGHRS and CDR2 YFSETQ. V gave up 4 bases and J gave up 5 bases; unmatched junction bases: 9. CDR3 in DNA: TGCGCCAGCAGCCTGGCGCCTACAGGGGGAGATACGCAGTATTTT. Translation gives CASSLAPTGGDTQYF.

This chain joins TRBV6-5 and TRBJ2-1; no reliable D call. This CDR3 has 13 residues. Germline-derived CDR1 and CDR2 are MNHEY and SVGAGI. V lost 4 bases and J lost 5, with 9 bases in between. This CDR3 is CASSFYSDNEQFF. The CDR3 DNA reads as TGTGCCAGCAGTTTCTATAGTGACAATGAGCAGTTCTTC.

V is TRBV19 and J is TRBJ1-6, with TRBD1 matching 8 bases. The CDR3 is 14 residues long. Unmatched junction bases numbered 8, after V lost 6 bases and J lost 10 bases. CDR1 is LNHDA and CDR2 is SQIVND in the germline V gene (reference sequence). CDR3 loop: CASRLTGEQSPLHF. In DNA form, the CDR3 reads TGTGCCAGTAGGCTGACAGGGGAGCAATCACCCCTCCACTTT.